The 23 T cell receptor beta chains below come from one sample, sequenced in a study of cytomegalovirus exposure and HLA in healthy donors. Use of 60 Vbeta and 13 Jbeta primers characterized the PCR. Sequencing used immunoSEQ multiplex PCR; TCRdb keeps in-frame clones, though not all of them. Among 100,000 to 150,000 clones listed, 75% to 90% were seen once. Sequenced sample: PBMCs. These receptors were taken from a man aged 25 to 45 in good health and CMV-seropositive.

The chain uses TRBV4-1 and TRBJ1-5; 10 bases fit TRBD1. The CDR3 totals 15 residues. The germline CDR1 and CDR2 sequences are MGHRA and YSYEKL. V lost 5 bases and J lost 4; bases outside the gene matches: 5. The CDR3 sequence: CASSIRDRGNQPQHF. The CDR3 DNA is TGCGCCAGCAGCATCCGGGACAGGGGAAATCAGCCCCAGCATTTT.

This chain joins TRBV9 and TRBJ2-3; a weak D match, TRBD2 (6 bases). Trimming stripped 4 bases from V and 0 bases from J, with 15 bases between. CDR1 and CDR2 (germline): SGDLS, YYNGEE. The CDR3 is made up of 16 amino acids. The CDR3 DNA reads TGTGCCAGCAGCACCCTGGGGAGGCGCAGCACAGATACGCAGTATTTT. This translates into CASSTLGRRSTDTQYF. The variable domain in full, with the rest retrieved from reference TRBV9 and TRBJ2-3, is DSGVTQTPKHLITATGQRVTLRCSPRSGDLSVYWYQQSLDQGLQFLIQYYNGEERAKGNILERFSAQQFPDLHSELNLSSLELGDSALYFCASSTLGRRSTDTQYFGPGTRLTVL.

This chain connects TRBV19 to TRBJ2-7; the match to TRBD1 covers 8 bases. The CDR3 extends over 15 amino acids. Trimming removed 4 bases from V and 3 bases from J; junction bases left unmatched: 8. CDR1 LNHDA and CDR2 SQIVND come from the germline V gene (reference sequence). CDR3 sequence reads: CASSTGGGQIYEQYF. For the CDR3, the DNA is TGTGCCAGTAGTACAGGGGGCGGGCAGATCTACGAGCAGTACTTC.

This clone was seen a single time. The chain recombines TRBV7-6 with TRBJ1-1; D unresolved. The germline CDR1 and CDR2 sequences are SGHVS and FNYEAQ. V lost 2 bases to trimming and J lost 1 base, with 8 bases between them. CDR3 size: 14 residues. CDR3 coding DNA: TGTGCCAGCAGCTTACAGGAGGGGAACACTGAAGCTTTCTTT. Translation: CASSLQEGNTEAFF. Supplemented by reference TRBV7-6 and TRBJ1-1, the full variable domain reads GAGVSQSPRYKVTKRGQDVALRCDPISGHVSLYWYRQALGQGPEFLTYFNYEAQQDKSGLPNDRFSAERPEGSISTLTIQRTEQRDSAMYRCASSLQEGNTEAFFGQGTRLTVV.

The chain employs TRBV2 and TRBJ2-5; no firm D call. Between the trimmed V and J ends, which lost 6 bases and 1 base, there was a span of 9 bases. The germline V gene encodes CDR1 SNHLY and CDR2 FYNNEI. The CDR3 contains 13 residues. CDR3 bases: TGTGCCAGCAGGAAAATACTCCAAGAGACCCAGTACTTC. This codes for CASRKILQETQYF. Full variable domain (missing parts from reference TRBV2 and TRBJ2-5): EPEVTQTPSHQVTQMGQEVILRCVPISNHLYFYWYRQILGQKVEFLVSFYNNEISEKSEIFDDQFSVERPDGSNFTLKIRSTKLEDSAMYFCASRKILQETQYFGPGTRLLVL.

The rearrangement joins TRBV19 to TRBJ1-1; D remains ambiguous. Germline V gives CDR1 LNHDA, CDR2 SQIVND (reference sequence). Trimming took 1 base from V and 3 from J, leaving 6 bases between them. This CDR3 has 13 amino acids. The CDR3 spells CASSIGLYTEAFF. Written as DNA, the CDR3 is TGTGCCAGTAGTATAGGACTTTACACTGAAGCTTTCTTT.

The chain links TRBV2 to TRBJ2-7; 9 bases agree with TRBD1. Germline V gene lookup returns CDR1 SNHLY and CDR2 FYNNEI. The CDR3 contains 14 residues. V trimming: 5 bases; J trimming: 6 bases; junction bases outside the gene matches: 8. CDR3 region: CASSPGTGSAEQYF. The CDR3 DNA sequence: TGTGCCAGCAGTCCCGGGACAGGGTCAGCCGAGCAGTACTTC.

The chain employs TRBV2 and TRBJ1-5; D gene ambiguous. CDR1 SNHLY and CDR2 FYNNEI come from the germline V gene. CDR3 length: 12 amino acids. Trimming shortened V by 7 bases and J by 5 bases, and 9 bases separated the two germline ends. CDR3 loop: CASNPGDQPQHF. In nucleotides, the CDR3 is TGTGCCAGCAACCCAGGCGATCAGCCCCAGCATTTT. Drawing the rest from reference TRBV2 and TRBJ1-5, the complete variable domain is EPEVTQTPSHQVTQMGQEVILRCVPISNHLYFYWYRQILGQKVEFLVSFYNNEISEKSEIFDDQFSVERPDGSNFTLKIRSTKLEDSAMYFCASNPGDQPQHFGDGTRLSIL.

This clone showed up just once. The CDR3 coding sequence is TGTGCCAGCAGATCAAGACAGAGCTCCTATAATTCACCCCTCCACTTT. This encodes CASRSRQSSYNSPLHF. The chain couples TRBV2 to TRBJ1-6; perhaps TRBD1 as D (5 bases). Germline CDR1 SNHLY, CDR2 FYNNEI. V shed 6 bases and J shed 0 bases, with 12 bases lying between them. The CDR3 extends over 16 amino acids.

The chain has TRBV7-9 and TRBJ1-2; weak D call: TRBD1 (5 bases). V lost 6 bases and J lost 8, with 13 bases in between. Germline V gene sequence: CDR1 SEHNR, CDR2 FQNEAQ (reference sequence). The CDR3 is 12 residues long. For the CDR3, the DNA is TGTGCCAGCAGTCCCACGGGGGGAGGCTACACCTTC. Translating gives CASSPTGGGYTF.

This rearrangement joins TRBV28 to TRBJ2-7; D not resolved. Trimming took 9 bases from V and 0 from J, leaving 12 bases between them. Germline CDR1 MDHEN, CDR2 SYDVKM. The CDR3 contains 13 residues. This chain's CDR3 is CASSNTRSYEQYF. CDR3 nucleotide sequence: TGTGCCAGTAGCAACACCCGCTCCTACGAGCAGTACTTC.

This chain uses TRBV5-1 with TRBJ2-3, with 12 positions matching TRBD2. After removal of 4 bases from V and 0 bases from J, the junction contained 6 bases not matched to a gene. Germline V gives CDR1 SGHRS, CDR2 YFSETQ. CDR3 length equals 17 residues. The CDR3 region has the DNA TGCGCCAGCAGCCCGAGGACTAGCGGGACTAGCACAGATACGCAGTATTTT. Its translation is CASSPRTSGTSTDTQYF.

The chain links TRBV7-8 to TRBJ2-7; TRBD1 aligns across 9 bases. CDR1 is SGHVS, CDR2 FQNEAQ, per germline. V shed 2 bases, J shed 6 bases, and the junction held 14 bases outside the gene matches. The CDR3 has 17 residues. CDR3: CASSLNKYRDRESEQYF. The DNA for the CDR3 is TGTGCCAGCAGCTTAAATAAGTACCGGGACAGGGAATCCGAGCAGTACTTC.

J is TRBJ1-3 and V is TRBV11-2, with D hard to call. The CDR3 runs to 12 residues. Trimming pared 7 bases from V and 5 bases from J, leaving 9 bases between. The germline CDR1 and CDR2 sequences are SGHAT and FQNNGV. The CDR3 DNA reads TGTGCCAGCAAAACCCAGAGAAACACCATATATTTT. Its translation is CASKTQRNTIYF. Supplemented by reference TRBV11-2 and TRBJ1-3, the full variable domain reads EAGVAQSPRYKIIEKRQSVAFWCNPISGHATLYWYQQILGQGPKLLIQFQNNGVVDDSQLPKDRFSAERLKGVDSTLKIQPAKLEDSAVYLCASKTQRNTIYFGEGSWLTVV.

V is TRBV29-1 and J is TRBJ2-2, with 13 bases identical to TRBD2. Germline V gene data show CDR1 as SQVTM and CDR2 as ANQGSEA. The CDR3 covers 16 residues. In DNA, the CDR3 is TGCGCCTGGACCTTACTAGCGGGGGGGCGAACCGGGGAGCTGTTTTTT. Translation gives CAWTLLAGGRTGELFF.

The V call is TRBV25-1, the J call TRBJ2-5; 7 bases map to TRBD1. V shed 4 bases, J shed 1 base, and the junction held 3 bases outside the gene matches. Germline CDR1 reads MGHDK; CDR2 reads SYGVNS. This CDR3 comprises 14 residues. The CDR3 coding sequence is TGTGCCAGCAGTGCTGGGACAGTCCAAGAGACCCAGTACTTC. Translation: CASSAGTVQETQYF.

The chain's CDR3 is CASSLGDRDHEQYF. As DNA, the CDR3 is TGTGCCAGCAGCTTGGGAGACAGGGACCACGAGCAGTACTTC. This chain joins TRBV7-8 and TRBJ2-7, with TRBD1 identical over 7 bases. Germline assignment: CDR1 SGHVS and CDR2 FQNEAQ. The V gene end was trimmed by 3 bases and the J gene end by 5 bases; junction bases not matched to a gene: 7. CDR3 length: 14 amino acids.

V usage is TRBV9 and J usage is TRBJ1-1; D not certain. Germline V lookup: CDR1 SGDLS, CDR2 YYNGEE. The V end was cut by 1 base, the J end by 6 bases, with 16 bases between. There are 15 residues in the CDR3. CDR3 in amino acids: CASSVIGQVGAEAFF. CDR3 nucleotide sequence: TGTGCCAGCAGCGTAATAGGCCAGGTGGGCGCTGAAGCTTTCTTT.

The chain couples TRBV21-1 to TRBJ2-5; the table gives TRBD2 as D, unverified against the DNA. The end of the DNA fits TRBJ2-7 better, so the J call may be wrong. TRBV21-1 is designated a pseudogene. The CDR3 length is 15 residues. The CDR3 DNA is TGTGCCAGCAGCACCCCCGGGAATATTCCCTACGAGCAGTACTTC. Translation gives CASSTPGNIPYEQYF.

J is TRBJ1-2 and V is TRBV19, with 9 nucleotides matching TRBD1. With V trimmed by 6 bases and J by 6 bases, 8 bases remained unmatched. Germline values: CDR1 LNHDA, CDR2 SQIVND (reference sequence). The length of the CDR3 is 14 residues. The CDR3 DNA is TGTGCCAGTAGGAGGACAGGGGATGGGGATGGCTACACCTTC. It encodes CASRRTGDGDGYTF.

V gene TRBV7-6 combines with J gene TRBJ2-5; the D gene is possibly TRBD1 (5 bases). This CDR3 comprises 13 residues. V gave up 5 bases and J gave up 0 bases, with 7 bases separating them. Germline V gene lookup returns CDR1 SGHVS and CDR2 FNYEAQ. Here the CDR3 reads CASSQGNQETQYF. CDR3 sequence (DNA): TGTGCCAGCAGCCAGGGAAACCAAGAGACCCAGTACTTC. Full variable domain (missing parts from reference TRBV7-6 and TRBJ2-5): GAGVSQSPRYKVTKRGQDVALRCDPISGHVSLYWYRQALGQGPEFLTYFNYEAQQDKSGLPNDRFSAERPEGSISTLTIQRTEQRDSAMYRCASSQGNQETQYFGPGTRLLVL.

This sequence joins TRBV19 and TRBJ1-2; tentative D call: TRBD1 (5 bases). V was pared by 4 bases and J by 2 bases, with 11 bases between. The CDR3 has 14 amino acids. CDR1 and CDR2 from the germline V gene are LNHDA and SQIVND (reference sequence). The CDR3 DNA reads TGTGCCAGTAGTACCCAGGGTACAAACTATGGCTACACCTTC. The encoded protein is CASSTQGTNYGYTF.

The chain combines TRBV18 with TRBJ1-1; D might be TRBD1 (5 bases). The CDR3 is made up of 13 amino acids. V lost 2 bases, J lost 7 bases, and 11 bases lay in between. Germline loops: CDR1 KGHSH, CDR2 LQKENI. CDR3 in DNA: TGTGCCAGCTCACCAGGGCAGGGAGGTGAAGCTTTCTTT. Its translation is CASSPGQGGEAFF.